This T cell receptor (beta chain) was sequenced during a study of T-cell reconstitution after alpha-beta-depleted transplantation in children. The library targeted TCRbeta and was prepared with unique molecular identifiers. TCRdb used MiXCR to reprocess the PCR reads, holding one entry per CDR3 protein. Of roughly 300,000 distinct CDR3 sequences listed, approximately 10% are singletons. CDR3 length: 16 residues. Germline values: CDR1 SEHNR, CDR2 FQNEAQ (reference sequence). Trimming left V 5 bases short and J 1 base short, with 14 bases between. The starting material was PBMCs from the stem cell graft donor, obtained from the stem cell graft. The receptor was isolated from a human donor who donated a stem cell graft to a child with acute lymphoblastic leukemia. The chain combines TRBV7-9 with TRBJ2-2; a possible D gene is TRBD2 (5 bases). CDR3 amino acids: CASSPRTDQNTGELFF. CDR3 DNA sequence: TGTGCCAGCAGCCCTAGGACTGATCAGAACACCGGGGAGCTGTTTTTT. The variable domain in full, with the rest retrieved from reference TRBV7-9 and TRBJ2-2, is DTGVSQNPRHKITKRGQNVTFRCDPISEHNRLYWYRQTLGQGPEFLTYFQNEAQLEKSRLLSDRFSAERPKGSFSTLEIQRTEQGDSAMYLCASSPRTDQNTGELFFGEGSRLTVL.